This T cell receptor (beta chain) was documented in a study of T-cell memory formation after mild COVID-19. TCRdb re-called the 5' RACE reads with MiXCR, one entry per CDR3 protein. Of over 120,000 distinct CDR3 sequences in the sample, over 15% were seen once. Trimming left V 9 bases short and J 3 bases short, with 19 bases between. Germline-derived CDR1 and CDR2 are SNHLY and FYNNEI. The CDR3 is made up of 15 amino acids. The clonotype was recovered from an adult woman who had mild COVID-19 (a few samples of this study predate the infection). Cell type and time point are not known. The chain is built from TRBV2 and TRBJ2-3; possibly TRBD2 for D (5 bases). The sequenced sample was PBMCs or a T cell subset sorted from them (not recorded which). The chain's CDR3 is CASGSLGDVTDTQYF. CDR3 sequence (DNA): TGTGCCAGTGGCTCCCTGGGAGATGTGACAGATACGCAGTATTTT.